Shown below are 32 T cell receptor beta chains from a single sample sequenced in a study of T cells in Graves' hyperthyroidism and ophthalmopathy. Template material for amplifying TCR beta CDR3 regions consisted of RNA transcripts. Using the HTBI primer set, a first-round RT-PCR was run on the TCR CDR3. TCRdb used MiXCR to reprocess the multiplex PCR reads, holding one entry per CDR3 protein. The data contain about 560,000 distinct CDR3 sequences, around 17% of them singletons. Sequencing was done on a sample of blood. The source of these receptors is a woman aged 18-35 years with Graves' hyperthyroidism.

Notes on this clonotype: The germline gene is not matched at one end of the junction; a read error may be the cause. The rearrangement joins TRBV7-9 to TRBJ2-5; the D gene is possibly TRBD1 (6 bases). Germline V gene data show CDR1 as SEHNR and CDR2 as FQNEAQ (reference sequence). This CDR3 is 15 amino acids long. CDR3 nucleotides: TGTGCCAGCAGCTTAGTGGGGGCATTCCAAGAGAACGTGGACTTC. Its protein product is CASSLVGAFQENVDF.

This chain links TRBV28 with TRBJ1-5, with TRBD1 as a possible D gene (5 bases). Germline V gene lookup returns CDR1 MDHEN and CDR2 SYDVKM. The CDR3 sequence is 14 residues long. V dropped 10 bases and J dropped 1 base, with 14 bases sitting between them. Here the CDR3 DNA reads TGTGCCACCCTTCGTGGGGGGAGCAATCAGCCCCAGCATTTT. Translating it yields CATLRGGSNQPQHF.

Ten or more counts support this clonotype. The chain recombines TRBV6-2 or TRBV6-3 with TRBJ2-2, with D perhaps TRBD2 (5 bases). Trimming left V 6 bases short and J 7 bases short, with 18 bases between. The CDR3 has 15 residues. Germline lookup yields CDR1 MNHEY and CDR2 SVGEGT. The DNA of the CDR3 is TGTGCCAGCAGCCCATCAACGGGGTCAGGCGGGGAGCTGTTTTTT. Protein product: CASSPSTGSGGELFF.

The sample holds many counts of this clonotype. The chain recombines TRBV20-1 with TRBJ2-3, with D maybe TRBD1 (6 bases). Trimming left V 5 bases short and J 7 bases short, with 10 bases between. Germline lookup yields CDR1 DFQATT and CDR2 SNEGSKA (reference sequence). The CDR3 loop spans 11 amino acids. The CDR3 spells CSAETGHTQYF. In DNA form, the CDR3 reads TGCAGTGCTGAGACAGGACATACGCAGTATTTT.

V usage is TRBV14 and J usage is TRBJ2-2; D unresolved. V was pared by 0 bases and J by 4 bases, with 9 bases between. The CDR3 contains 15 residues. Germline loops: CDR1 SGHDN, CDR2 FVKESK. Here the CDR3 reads CASSQDLRATGELFF. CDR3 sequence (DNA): TGTGCCAGCAGCCAAGATTTACGGGCCACCGGGGAGCTGTTTTTT.

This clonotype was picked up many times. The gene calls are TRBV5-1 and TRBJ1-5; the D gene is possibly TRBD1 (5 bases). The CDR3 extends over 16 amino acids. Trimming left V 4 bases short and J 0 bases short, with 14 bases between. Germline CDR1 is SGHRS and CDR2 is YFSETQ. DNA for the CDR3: TGCGCCAGCAGCGAAACAGGAGTATATAGCAATCAGCCCCAGCATTTT. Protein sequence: CASSETGVYSNQPQHF.

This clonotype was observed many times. CDR3 sequence reads: CSASDPGQGDYEQYF. CDR3 bases: TGCAGTGCTAGCGATCCAGGGCAGGGGGACTACGAGCAGTACTTC. The chain uses TRBV20-1 and TRBJ2-7; TRBD1 matches 7 bases. V dropped 3 bases and J dropped 3; count of bases not matched to a gene: 11. The CDR3 has 15 amino acids. Per germline, CDR1 DFQATT and CDR2 SNEGSKA (reference sequence).

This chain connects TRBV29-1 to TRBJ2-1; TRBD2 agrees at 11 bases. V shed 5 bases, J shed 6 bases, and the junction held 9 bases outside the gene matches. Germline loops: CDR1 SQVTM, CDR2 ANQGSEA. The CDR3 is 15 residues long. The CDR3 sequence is CSVMEVAGGFNEQFF. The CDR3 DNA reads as TGCAGCGTTATGGAAGTAGCGGGAGGGTTCAATGAGCAGTTCTTC.

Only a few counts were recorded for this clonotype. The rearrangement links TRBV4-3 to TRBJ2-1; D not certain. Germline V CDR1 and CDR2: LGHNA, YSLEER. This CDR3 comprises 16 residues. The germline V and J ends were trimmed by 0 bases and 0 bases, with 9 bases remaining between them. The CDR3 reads CASSQDAASSYNEQFF. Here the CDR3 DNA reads TGCGCCAGCAGCCAAGATGCCGCGAGCTCCTACAATGAGCAGTTCTTC.

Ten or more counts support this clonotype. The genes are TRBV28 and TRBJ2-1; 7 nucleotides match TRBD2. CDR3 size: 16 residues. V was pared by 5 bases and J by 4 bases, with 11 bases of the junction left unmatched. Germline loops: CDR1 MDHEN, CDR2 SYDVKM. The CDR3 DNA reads TGTGCCAGCAGTGCAGCGGGACTTGGACCTTACAATGAGCAGTTCTTC. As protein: CASSAAGLGPYNEQFF.

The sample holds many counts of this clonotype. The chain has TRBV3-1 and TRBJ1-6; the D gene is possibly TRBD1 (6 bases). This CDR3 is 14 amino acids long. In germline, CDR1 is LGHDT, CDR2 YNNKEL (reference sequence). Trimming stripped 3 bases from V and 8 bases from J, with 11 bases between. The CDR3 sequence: CASSHGRGDSPLHF. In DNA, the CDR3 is TGTGCCAGCAGCCATGGCAGGGGTGATTCACCCCTCCACTTT.

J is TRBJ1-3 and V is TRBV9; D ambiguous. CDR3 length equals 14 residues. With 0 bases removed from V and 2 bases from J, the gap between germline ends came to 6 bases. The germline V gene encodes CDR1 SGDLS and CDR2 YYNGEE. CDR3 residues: CASSVGGAGNTIYF. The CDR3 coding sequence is TGTGCCAGCAGCGTAGGGGGAGCTGGAAACACCATATATTTT.

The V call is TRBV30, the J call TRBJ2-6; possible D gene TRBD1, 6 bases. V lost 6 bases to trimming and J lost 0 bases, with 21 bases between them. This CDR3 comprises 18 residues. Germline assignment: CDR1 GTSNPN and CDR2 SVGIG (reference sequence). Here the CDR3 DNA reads TGTGCCTGCCCCCCAGTAAGGGGGTCTTTCTCTGGGGCCAACGTCCTGACTTTC. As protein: CACPPVRGSFSGANVLTF.

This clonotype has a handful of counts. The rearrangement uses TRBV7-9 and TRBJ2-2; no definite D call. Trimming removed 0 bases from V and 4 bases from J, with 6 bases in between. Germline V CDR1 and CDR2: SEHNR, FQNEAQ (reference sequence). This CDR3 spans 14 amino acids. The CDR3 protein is CASSLASFTGELFF. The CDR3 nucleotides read TGTGCCAGCAGCTTAGCGAGCTTCACCGGGGAGCTGTTTTTT.

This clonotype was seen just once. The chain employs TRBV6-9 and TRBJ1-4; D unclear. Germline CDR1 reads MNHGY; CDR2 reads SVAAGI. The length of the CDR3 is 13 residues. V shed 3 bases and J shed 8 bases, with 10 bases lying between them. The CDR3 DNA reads TGTGCCAGCAGTTACCGGAAACGGGAAAAACTGTTTTTT. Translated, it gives CASSYRKREKLFF.

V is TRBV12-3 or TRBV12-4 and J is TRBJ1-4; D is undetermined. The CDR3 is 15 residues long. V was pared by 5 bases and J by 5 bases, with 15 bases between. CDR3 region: CASSPPPGLNEKLFF. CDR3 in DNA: TGTGCCAGCAGTCCCCCTCCGGGGTTGAATGAAAAACTGTTTTTT.

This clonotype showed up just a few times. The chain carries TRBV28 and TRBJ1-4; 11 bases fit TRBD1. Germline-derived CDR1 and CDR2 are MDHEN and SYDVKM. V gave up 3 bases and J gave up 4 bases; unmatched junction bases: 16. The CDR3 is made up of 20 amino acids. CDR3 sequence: CASSFPPSDRGHWGNEKLFF. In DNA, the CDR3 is TGTGCCAGCAGTTTCCCCCCATCGGACAGGGGGCACTGGGGTAATGAAAAACTGTTTTTT.

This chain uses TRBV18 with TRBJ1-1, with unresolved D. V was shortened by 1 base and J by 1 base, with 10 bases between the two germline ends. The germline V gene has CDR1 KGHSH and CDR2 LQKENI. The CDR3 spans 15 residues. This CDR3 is CASSPRALRNTEAFF. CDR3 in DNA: TGTGCCAGCTCACCACGGGCCCTAAGGAACACTGAAGCTTTCTTT.

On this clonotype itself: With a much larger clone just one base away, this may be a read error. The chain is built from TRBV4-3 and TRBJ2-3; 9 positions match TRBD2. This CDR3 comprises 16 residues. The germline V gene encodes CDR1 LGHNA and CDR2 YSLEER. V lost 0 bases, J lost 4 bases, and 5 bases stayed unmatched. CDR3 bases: TGCGCCAGCAGCCAAGATCTAGCGGGGAGGCCAGATACGCAGTATTTT. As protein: CASSQDLAGRPDTQYF.

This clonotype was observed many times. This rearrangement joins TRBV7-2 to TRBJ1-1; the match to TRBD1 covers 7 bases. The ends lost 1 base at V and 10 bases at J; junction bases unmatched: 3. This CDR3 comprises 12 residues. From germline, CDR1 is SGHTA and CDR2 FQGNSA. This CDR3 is CASSLDRGRAFF. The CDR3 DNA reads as TGTGCCAGCAGCTTAGACAGGGGACGAGCTTTCTTT. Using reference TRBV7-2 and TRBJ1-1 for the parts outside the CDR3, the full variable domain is GAGVSQSPSNKVTEKGKDVELRCDPISGHTALYWYRQSLGQGLEFLIYFQGNSAPDKSGLPSDRFSAERTGGSVSTLTIQRTQQEDSAVYLCASSLDRGRAFFGQGTRLTVV.

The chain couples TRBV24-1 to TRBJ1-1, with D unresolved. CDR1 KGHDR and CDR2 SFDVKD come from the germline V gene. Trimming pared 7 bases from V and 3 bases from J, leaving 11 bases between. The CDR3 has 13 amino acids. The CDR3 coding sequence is TGTGCCACCAGGGGAGAAGATGACACTGAAGCTTTCTTT. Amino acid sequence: CATRGEDDTEAFF.

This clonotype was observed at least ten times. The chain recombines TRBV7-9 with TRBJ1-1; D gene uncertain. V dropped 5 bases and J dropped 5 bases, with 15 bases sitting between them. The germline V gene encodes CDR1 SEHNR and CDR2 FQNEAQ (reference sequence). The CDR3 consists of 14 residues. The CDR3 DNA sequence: TGTGCCAGCAGCGACCTTGGTAGGGAGACTGAAGCTTTCTTT. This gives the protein CASSDLGRETEAFF.

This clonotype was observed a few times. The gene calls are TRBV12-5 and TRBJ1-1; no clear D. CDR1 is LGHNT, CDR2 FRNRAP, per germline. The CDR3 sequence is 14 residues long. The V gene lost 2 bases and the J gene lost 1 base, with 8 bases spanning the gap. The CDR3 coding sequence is TGTGCTAGTGGTTTGATAGCAGGGAACACTGAAGCTTTCTTT. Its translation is CASGLIAGNTEAFF.

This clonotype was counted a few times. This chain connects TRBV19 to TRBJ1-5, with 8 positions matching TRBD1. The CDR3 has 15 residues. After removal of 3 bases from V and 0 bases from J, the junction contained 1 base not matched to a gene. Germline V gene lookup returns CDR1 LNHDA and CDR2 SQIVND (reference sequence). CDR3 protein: CASSMTGVSNQPQHF. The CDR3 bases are TGTGCCAGTAGTATGACAGGGGTTAGCAATCAGCCCCAGCATTTT.

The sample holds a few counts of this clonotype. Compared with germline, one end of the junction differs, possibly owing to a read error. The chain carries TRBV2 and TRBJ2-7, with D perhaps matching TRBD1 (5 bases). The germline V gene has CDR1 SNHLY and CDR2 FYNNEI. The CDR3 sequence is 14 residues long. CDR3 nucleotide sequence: TGTGCCAGCAGTGAACCTGGCAGGGCCTACGAGCAGCACTTC. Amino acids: CASSEPGRAYEQHF.

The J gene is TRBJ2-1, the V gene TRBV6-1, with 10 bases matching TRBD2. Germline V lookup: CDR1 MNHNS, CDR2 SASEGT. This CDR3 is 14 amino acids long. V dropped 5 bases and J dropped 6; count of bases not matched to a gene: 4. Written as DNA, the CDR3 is TGTGCCAGCAGTAGACTAGCGGGCAGCAATGAGCAGTTCTTC. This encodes CASSRLAGSNEQFF.

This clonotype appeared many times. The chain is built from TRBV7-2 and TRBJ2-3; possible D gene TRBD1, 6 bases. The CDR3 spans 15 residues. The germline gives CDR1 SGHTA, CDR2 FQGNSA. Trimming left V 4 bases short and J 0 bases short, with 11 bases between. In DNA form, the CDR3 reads TGTGCCAGCAGCTCCTCGGGACACAGCACAGATACGCAGTATTTT. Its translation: CASSSSGHSTDTQYF.

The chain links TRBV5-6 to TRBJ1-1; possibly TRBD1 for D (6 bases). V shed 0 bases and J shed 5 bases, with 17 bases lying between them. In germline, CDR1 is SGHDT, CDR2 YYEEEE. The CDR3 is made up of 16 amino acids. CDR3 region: CASSLGVPTGLTEAFF. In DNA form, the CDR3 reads TGTGCCAGCAGCTTGGGAGTTCCGACAGGATTGACTGAAGCTTTCTTT.

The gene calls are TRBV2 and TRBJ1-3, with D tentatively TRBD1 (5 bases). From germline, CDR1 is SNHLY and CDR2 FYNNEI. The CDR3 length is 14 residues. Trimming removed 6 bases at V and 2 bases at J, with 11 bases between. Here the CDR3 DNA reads TGTGCCAGCAGGGAGGGGACCCCTGGAAACACCATATATTTT. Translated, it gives CASREGTPGNTIYF.

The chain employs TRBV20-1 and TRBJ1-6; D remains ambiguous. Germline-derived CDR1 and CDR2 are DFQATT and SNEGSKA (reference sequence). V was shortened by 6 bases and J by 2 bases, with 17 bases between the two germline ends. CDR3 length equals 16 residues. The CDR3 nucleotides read TGCAGTGCCCCCTCCCTTGGCCGGGCCTATAATTCACCCCTCCACTTT. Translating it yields CSAPSLGRAYNSPLHF.

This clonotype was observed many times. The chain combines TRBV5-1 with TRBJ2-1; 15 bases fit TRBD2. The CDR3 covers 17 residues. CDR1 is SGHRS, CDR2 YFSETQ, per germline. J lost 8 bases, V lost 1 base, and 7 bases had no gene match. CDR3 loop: CASSLFRTSGGADEQFF. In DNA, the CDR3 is TGCGCCAGCAGCTTGTTTAGGACTAGCGGGGGGGCCGATGAGCAGTTCTTC.

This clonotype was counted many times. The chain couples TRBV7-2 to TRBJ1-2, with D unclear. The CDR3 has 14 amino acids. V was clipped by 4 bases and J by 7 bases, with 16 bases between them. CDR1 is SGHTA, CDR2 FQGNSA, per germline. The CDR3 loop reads CASSSDQAVGGYTF. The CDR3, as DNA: TGTGCCAGCAGCTCGGACCAAGCTGTTGGTGGCTACACCTTC.